This is a list of T cell receptor beta chains from one sample in a study of blood T cell repertoires in COVID-19. Assay used: immunoSEQ multiplex PCR; TCRdb lists only in-frame clones, some missing. The repertoire has around 450,000 clones, approximately 90% of them found once; the top ten carry approximately 4.3%. The source material was peripheral blood. Receptors originate from a woman in her twenties or thirties with acute or convalescent COVID-19. CDR3s include the opening cysteine and the closing phenylalanine or tryptophan. The order of the fields is CDR3 protein, CDR3 DNA, J gene, D gene, clone size, V gene, CDR3 length. D genes are given only for firm matches. Not all rows give a size; the values are once, few, many and, for expanded clones, a class.

CDR3: CASSLDRGTADTQYF
DNA: TGTGCCAGCAGCTTGGACAGGGGAACCGCAGATACGCAGTATTTT
J: TRBJ2-3
D: TRBD1
size: .
V: TRBV13
length: 15

CDR3: CASKSGGSYEQYF
DNA: TGTGCCAGCAAGAGCGGGGGTTCCTACGAGCAGTACTTC
J: TRBJ2-7
D: TRBD2
size: .
V: TRBV28
length: 13

CDR3: CASSHGGDRGYEQYF
DNA: TGTGCCAGCTCTCACGGAGGGGACAGGGGATACGAGCAGTACTTC
J: TRBJ2-7
D: TRBD1
size: .
V: TRBV18
length: 15

CDR3: CASSQPKEMTSFNEQFF
DNA: TGTGCCAGCAGCCAACCAAAGGAAATGACTAGCTTCAATGAGCAGTTCTTC
J: TRBJ2-1
D: TRBD2
size: .
V: TRBV9
length: 17

CDR3: CASSDRGWGNEQFF
DNA: TGCGCCAGCAGCGACCGGGGGTGGGGTAATGAGCAGTTCTTC
J: TRBJ2-1
D: .
size: .
V: TRBV5-1
length: 14

CDR3: CASSHGTGKNQPQHF
DNA: TGTGCCAGCAGCCACGGAACAGGGAAGAATCAGCCCCAGCATTTT
J: TRBJ1-5
D: .
size: .
V: TRBV3-1/TRBV3-2
length: 15

CDR3: CATSDGLAGQETQYF
DNA: TGTGCCACCAGTGATGGGTTAGCGGGGCAAGAGACCCAGTACTTC
J: TRBJ2-5
D: TRBD2
size: .
V: TRBV24-1
length: 15

CDR3: CASSAAGSSYNEQFF
DNA: TGTGCCAGCAGCGCCGCCGGGAGCTCCTACAATGAGCAGTTCTTC
J: TRBJ2-1
D: .
size: .
V: TRBV9
length: 15

CDR3: CASSIVGTGSGYTF
DNA: TGTGCCAGTAGTATAGTGGGGACAGGGTCTGGCTACACCTTC
J: TRBJ1-2
D: TRBD1
size: .
V: TRBV19
length: 14

CDR3: CAWGDRPADGYTF
DNA: TGTGCCTGGGGGGACAGGCCAGCGGATGGCTACACCTTC
J: TRBJ1-2
D: TRBD1
size: .
V: TRBV2
length: 13

CDR3: CASSRRADGNYNEQFF
DNA: TGTGCCAGCAGCCGTCGGGCGGACGGGAACTACAATGAGCAGTTCTTC
J: TRBJ2-1
D: .
size: few
V: TRBV5-5
length: 16

CDR3: CASSERGRLLRGYNEQFF
DNA: TGTGCCAGCAGCGAGCGGGGGAGGCTGTTGCGAGGCTACAATGAGCAGTTCTTC
J: TRBJ2-1
D: TRBD2
size: .
V: TRBV9
length: 18

CDR3: CASSQLKDPRDEQYF
DNA: TGTGCCAGCAGCCAACTCAAGGACCCGAGGGACGAGCAGTACTTC
J: TRBJ2-7
D: .
size: .
V: TRBV3-1/TRBV3-2
length: 15

CDR3: CASSWTGTTSTDTQYF
DNA: TGCGCCAGCAGCTGGACAGGGACGACTAGCACAGATACGCAGTATTTT
J: TRBJ2-3
D: TRBD1
size: once
V: TRBV5-1
length: 16

CDR3: CASSLGRHSYNSPLHF
DNA: TGTGCCAGCAGTTTGGGCCGTCACTCCTATAATTCACCCCTCCACTTT
J: TRBJ1-6
D: .
size: many
V: TRBV27
length: 16

CDR3: CASSLAGSTDTQYF
DNA: TGCGCCAGCAGCCTAGCGGGCTCCACAGATACGCAGTATTTT
J: TRBJ2-3
D: TRBD2
size: .
V: TRBV5-1
length: 14

CDR3: CATSRDNRQDEQFF
DNA: TGTGCCACCAGCAGAGATAACCGACAGGATGAGCAGTTCTTC
J: TRBJ2-1
D: .
size: .
V: TRBV15
length: 14

CDR3: CASSSSGISSYNSPLHF
DNA: TGTGCCAGCAGTTCGTCAGGGATCAGCTCCTATAATTCACCCCTCCACTTT
J: TRBJ1-6
D: .
size: many
V: TRBV28
length: 17

CDR3: CASSQGWEETQYF
DNA: TGTGCCAGCAGCCAAGGGTGGGAGGAGACCCAGTACTTC
J: TRBJ2-5
D: .
size: .
V: TRBV4-2
length: 13

CDR3: CASKAGWNNSPLHF
DNA: TGTGCCAGCAAGGCAGGGTGGAATAATTCACCCCTCCACTTT
J: TRBJ1-6
D: .
size: few
V: TRBV2
length: 14

CDR3: CSVKTGNTEAFF
DNA: TGCAGCGTGAAGACAGGGAACACTGAAGCTTTCTTT
J: TRBJ1-1
D: .
size: .
V: TRBV29-1
length: 12

CDR3: CASSRGIGETQYF
DNA: TGTGCCAGCAGTCGCGGGATTGGGGAGACCCAGTACTTC
J: TRBJ2-5
D: .
size: .
V: TRBV12-3/TRBV12-4
length: 13

CDR3: CASSTWRTGETQYF
DNA: TGTGCCAGTAGTACGTGGCGGACAGGAGAGACCCAGTACTTC
J: TRBJ2-5
D: TRBD1
size: .
V: TRBV19
length: 14

CDR3: CASRNSRTESEAFF
DNA: TGTGCCAGCAGAAATTCCCGTACTGAGTCTGAAGCTTTCTTT
J: TRBJ1-1
D: .
size: .
V: TRBV11-3
length: 14

CDR3: CASFRDRGDEQFF
DNA: TGTGCCAGCTTCCGGGACAGGGGGGATGAGCAGTTCTTC
J: TRBJ2-1
D: TRBD1
size: .
V: TRBV2
length: 13

CDR3: CATSVWGTGTYEQYF
DNA: TGTGCCACCAGTGTCTGGGGGACTGGGACCTACGAGCAGTACTTC
J: TRBJ2-7
D: .
size: .
V: TRBV24-1
length: 15

CDR3: CASSLGIQGYEQYF
DNA: TGTGCCAGCAGCTTGGGTATACAGGGCTACGAGCAGTACTTC
J: TRBJ2-7
D: .
size: .
V: TRBV5-4
length: 14

CDR3: CASSPGSSYEQYF
DNA: TGTGCCAGCTCACCAGGGAGCTCCTACGAGCAGTACTTC
J: TRBJ2-7
D: .
size: .
V: TRBV18
length: 13

CDR3: CASSRDFPYEQYF
DNA: TGTGCCAGCAGCCGGGACTTTCCCTACGAGCAGTACTTC
J: TRBJ2-7
D: .
size: .
V: TRBV3-1/TRBV3-2
length: 13

CDR3: CASSPTGGAGYGYTF
DNA: TGTGCCAGCAGCCCAACAGGGGGCGCGGGCTATGGCTACACCTTC
J: TRBJ1-2
D: TRBD1
size: .
V: TRBV11-2
length: 15

CDR3: CASSPAGTSYNEQFF
DNA: TGTGCCAGCAGTCCTGCGGGGACCTCCTACAATGAGCAGTTCTTC
J: TRBJ2-1
D: .
size: .
V: TRBV6-5
length: 15

CDR3: CASSQDPHGNYGYTF
DNA: TGTGCCAGCAGCCAAGATCCCCACGGTAACTATGGCTACACCTTC
J: TRBJ1-2
D: .
size: .
V: TRBV4-2
length: 15